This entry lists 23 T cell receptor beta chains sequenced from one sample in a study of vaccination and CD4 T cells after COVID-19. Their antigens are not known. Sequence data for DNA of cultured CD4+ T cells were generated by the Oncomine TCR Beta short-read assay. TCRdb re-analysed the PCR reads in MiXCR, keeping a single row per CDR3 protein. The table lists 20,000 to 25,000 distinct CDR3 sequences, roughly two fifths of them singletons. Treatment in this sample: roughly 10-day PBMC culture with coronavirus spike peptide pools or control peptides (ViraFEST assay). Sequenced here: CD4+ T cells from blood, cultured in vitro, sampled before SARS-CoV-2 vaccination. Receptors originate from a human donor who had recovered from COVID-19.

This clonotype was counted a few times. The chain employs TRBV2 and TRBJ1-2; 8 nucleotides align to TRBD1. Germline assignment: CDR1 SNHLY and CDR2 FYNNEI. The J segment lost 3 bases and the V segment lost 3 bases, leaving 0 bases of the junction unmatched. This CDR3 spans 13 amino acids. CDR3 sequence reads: CASSEGQDYGYTF. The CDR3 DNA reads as TGTGCCAGCAGTGAGGGACAGGACTATGGCTACACCTTC. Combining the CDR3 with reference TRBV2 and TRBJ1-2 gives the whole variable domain EPEVTQTPSHQVTQMGQEVILRCVPISNHLYFYWYRQILGQKVEFLVSFYNNEISEKSEIFDDQFSVERPDGSNFTLKIRSTKLEDSAMYFCASSEGQDYGYTFGSGTRLTVV.

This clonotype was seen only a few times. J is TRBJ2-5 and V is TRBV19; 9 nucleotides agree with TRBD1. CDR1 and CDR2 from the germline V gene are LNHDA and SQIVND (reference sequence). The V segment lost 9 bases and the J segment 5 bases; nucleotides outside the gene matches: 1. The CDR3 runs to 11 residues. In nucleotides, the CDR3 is TGTGCCAGCGGACAGGGGGAGACCCAGTACTTC. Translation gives CASGQGETQYF.

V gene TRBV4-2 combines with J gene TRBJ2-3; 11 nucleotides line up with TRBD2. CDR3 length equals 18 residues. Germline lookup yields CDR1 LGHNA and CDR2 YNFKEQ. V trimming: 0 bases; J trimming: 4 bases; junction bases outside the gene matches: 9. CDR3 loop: CASSQEGTSGSAADTQYF. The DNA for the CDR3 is TGTGCCAGCAGCCAAGAAGGAACTAGCGGGAGTGCGGCAGATACGCAGTATTTT.

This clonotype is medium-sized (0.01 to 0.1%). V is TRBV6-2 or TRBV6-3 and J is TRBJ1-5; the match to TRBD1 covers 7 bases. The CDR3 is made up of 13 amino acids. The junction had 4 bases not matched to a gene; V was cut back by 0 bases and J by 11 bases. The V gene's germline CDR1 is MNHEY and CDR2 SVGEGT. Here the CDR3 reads CASSYSTQGAQHF. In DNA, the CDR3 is TGTGCCAGCAGTTACTCGACTCAGGGGGCCCAGCATTTT.

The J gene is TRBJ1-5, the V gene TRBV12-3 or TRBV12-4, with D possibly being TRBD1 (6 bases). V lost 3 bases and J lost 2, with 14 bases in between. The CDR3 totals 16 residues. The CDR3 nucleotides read TGTGCCAGCAGTTTCCCATCAGGGGCCGGCAATCAGCCCCAGCATTTT. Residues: CASSFPSGAGNQPQHF.

The CDR3, as DNA: TGTGCCAGCAGTAAGTTGGACAGCTATGGCTACACCTTC. This sequence encodes CASSKLDSYGYTF. The chain couples TRBV7-2 to TRBJ1-2; possibly TRBD1 for D (6 bases). With 6 bases removed from V and 4 bases from J, the gap between germline ends came to 12 bases. Germline assignment: CDR1 SGHTA and CDR2 FQGNSA. The CDR3 is made up of 13 amino acids.

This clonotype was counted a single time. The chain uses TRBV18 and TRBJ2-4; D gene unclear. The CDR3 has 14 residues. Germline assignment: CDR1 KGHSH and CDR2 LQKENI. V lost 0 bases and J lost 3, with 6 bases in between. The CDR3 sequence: CASSPPNVKNIQYF. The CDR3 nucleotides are TGTGCCAGCTCACCACCAAATGTCAAAAACATTCAGTACTTC.

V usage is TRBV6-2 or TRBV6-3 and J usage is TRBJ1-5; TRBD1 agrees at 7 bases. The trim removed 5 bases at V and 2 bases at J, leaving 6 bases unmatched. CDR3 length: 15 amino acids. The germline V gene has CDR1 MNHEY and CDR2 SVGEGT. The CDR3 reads CASSHRTGGNQPQHF. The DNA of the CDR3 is TGTGCCAGCAGTCACCGGACAGGAGGCAATCAGCCCCAGCATTTT.

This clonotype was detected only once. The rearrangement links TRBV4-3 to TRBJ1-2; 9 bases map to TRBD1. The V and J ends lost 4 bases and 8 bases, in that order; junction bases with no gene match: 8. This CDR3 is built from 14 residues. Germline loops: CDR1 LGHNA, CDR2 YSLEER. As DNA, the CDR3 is TGCGCCAGCAGCCTTTTAGGGACAGGGAAAGGCTACACCTTC. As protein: CASSLLGTGKGYTF.

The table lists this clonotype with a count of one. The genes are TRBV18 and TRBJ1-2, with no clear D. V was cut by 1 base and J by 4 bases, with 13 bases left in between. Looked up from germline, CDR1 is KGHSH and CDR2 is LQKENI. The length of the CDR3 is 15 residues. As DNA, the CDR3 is TGTGCCAGCTCACCACTGGGTCTCGATCTCTATGGCTACACCTTC. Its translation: CASSPLGLDLYGYTF.

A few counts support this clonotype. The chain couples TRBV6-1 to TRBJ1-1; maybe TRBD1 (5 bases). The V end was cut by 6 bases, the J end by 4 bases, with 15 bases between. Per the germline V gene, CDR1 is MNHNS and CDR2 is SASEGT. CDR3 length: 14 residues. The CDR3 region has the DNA TGTGCCAGCAGGCTGACTCAGGGTCCCACTGAAGCTTTCTTT. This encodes CASRLTQGPTEAFF.

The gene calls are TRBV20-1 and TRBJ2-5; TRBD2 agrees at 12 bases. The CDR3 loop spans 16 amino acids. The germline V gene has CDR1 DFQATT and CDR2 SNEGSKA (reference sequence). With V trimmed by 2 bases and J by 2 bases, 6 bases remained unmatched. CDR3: CSARRLAGGSQETQYF. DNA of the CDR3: TGCAGTGCTAGAAGGCTAGCGGGGGGGTCACAAGAGACCCAGTACTTC.

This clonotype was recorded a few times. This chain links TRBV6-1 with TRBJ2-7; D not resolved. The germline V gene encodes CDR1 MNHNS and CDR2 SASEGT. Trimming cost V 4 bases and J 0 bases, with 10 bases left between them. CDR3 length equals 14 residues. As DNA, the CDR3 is TGTGCCAGCAGTGTCGGACGGAGCTCCTACGAGCAGTACTTC. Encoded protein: CASSVGRSSYEQYF.

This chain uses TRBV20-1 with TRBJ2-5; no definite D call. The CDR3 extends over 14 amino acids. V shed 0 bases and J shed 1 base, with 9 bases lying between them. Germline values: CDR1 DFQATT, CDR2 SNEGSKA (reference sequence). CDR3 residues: CSARDRTFQETQYF. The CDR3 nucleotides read TGCAGTGCTAGAGATCGTACTTTCCAAGAGACCCAGTACTTC.

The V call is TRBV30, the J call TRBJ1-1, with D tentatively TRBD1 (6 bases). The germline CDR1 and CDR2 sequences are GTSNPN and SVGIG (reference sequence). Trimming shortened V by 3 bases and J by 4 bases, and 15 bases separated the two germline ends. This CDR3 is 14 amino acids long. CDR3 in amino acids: CAWSGPGQATEAFF. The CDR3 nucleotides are TGTGCCTGGAGCGGTCCGGGACAAGCCACTGAAGCTTTCTTT.

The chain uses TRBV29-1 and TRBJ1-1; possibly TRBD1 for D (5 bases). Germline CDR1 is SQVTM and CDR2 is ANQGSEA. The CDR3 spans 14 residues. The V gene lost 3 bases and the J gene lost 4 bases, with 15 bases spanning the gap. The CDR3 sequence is CSVERTGGSTEAFF. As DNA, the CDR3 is TGCAGCGTTGAGCGTACGGGGGGAAGCACTGAAGCTTTCTTT. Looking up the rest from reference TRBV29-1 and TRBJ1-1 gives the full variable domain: SAVISQKPSRDICQRGTSLTIQCQVDSQVTMMFWYRQQPGQSLTLIATANQGSEATYESGFVIDKFPISRPNLTFSTLTVSNMSPEDSSIYLCSVERTGGSTEAFFGQGTRLTVV.

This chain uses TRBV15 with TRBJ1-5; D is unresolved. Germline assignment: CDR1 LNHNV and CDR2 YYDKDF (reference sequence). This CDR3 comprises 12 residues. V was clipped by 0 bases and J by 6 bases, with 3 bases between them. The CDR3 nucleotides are TGTGCCACCAGCAGAGATCGTCAGCCCCAGCATTTT. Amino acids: CATSRDRQPQHF.

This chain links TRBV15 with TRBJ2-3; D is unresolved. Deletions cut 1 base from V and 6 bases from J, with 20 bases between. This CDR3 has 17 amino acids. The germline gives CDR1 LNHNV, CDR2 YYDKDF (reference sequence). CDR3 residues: CATSRADHPLGGDTQYF. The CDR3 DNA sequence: TGTGCCACCAGCAGAGCCGATCACCCCCTGGGTGGGGATACGCAGTATTTT.

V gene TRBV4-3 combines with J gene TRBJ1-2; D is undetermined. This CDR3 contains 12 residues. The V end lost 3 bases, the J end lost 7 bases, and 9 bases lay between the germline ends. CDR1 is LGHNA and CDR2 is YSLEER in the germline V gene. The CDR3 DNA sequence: TGCGCCAGCAGCCATACGGAGGGTGGCTACACCTTC. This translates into CASSHTEGGYTF.

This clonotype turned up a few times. The CDR3 loop reads CASSLGARGTGELFF. The CDR3, as DNA: TGTGCCAGCAGCTTAGGGGCCCGCGGCACCGGGGAGCTGTTTTTT. The chain is built from TRBV7-3 and TRBJ2-2; weak D call: TRBD1 (5 bases). The CDR3 is made up of 15 amino acids. Germline V CDR1 and CDR2: SGHTA, FQGTGA. Trimming removed 2 bases at V and 4 bases at J, with 11 bases between.

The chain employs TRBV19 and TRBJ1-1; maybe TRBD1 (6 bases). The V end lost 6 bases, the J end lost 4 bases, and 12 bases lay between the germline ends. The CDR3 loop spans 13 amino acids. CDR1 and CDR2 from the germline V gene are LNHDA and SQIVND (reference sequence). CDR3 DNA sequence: TGTGCCAGTAGCACAGGGAGGGCCACTGAAGCTTTCTTT. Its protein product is CASSTGRATEAFF.

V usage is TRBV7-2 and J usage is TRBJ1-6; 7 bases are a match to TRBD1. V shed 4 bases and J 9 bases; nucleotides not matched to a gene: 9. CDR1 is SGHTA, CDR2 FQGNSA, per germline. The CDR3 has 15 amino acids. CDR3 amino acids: CASSSRQGSGSPLHF. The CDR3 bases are TGTGCCAGCAGCTCAAGACAGGGATCGGGTTCACCCCTCCACTTT.

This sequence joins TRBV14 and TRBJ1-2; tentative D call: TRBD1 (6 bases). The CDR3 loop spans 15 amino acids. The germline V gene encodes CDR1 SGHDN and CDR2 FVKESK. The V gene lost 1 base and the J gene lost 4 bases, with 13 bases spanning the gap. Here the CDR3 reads CASSQVAGTLYGYTF. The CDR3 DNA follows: TGTGCCAGCAGCCAAGTGGCAGGGACACTCTATGGCTACACCTTC.